This TCR beta chain originates from a study of blood T cell repertoires in COVID-19. Study summary: COVID-19 samples from acute and convalescent phases originated in the United States, Italy and Spain. PBMCs, B-cell-depleted T cells, or T cells were the source of the cDNA or gDNA that made up the material.

TCRdb keeps only in-frame clones here, not all; method: immunoSEQ multiplex PCR. The sample records about 98,000 clones, roughly 85% being singletons. The CDR3 covers 16 residues. Germline V CDR1 and CDR2: MNHEY, SMNVEV (reference sequence). The V gene lost 2 bases and the J gene lost 0 bases, with 11 bases spanning the gap. This clonotype originated in a man aged 65 to 85 with acute or convalescent COVID-19. Sequencing was done on a sample of peripheral blood. The V and J genes are TRBV27 and TRBJ1-3; a weak D match, TRBD1 (6 bases). The CDR3 region has the DNA TGTGCCAGCAGTTTAGACAGGCCCAGCTCTGGAAACACCATATATTTT. This translates into CASSLDRPSSGNTIYF.